This T cell receptor (beta chain) was sequenced during a study of blood T cells in healthy people across ages. Peripheral blood samples of 9 to 10 milliliters were drawn from each donor. Through a sample-barcoded 5' primer and a J-beta primer mix, a second PCR was run for roughly 6 to 11 cycles. TCRdb re-analysed the 5' RACE reads in MiXCR, keeping a single row per CDR3 protein. This table has some 930,000 distinct CDR3 sequences, roughly 29% appearing once. The same sample was also used in a study of T cells of mothers and their children. From that paper: The study sampled three healthy Caucasian mothers and their six children. When the second PCR was run, its M1S primer added sample barcodes and 2-4 random nucleotides.

The receptor was derived from a woman in her 40s in good health. Sequences were obtained from blood.

The CDR3 nucleotides read TGTGCCAGCAGTTACATCGTCGGCTCCGGCTACACCTTC. Translating gives CASSYIVGSGYTF. V gene TRBV6-2 or TRBV6-3 combines with J gene TRBJ1-2; D remains ambiguous. Germline loops: CDR1 MNHEY, CDR2 SVGEGT. This CDR3 is built from 13 residues. V was cut by 2 bases and J by 8 bases, with 12 bases left in between.